Detailed here is one T cell receptor beta chain. Each of the donors was a healthy adult who was HIV-negative and had not had a recent acute infection or vaccination. Every contributor of samples was a Caucasian grown-up residing in Nashville, Tennessee. Memory CD4+ cells were the fraction left after CD45RA+ naive selection. Trimming cost V 7 bases and J 2 bases; bases outside gene matches: 5. CDR3 length equals 13 residues. The germline gives CDR1 SNHLY, CDR2 FYNNEI. The sample is drawn from a study of shared clonotypes between healthy human individuals. Sequencing was performed with immunoSEQ multiplex PCR; in TCRdb, only in-frame clones are kept and a portion is missing. Here the sample spans some 2 million clones, 85% to 95% being singletons.

This receptor was obtained from a man aged 18 to 29 in good health. Sequenced: naive CD4+ T cells sorted from blood. Regarding subset: CD45RA+ positively selected. This chain joins TRBV2 and TRBJ2-7; 7 bases match TRBD1. In nucleotides, the CDR3 is TGTGCCAGCATTCGACAGGGTCCCTACGAGCAGTACTTC. Translating gives CASIRQGPYEQYF.